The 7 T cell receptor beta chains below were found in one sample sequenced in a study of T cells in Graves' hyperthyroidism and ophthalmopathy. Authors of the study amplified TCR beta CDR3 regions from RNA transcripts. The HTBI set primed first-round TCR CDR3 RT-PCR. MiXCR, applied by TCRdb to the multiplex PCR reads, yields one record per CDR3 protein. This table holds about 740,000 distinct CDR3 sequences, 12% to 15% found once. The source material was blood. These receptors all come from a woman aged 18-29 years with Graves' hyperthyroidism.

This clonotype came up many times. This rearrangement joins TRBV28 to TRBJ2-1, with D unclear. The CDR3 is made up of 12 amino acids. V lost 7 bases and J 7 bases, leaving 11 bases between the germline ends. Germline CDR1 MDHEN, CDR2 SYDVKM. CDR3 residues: CASMSLRNEQFF. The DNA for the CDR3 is TGTGCCAGCATGTCATTGCGAAATGAGCAGTTCTTC.

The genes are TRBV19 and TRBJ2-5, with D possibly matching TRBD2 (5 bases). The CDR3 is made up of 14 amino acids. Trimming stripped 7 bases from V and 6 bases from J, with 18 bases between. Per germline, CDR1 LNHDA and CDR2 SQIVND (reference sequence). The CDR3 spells CASMETGSSKTQYF. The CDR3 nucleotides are TGTGCCAGTATGGAAACGGGATCCTCCAAGACCCAGTACTTC.

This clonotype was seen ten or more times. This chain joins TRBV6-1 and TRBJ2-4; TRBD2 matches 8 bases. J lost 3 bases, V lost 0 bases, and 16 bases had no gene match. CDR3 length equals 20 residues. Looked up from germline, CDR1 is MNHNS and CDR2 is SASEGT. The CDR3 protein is CASSEALWTGAGVIKNIQYF. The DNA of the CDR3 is TGTGCCAGCAGTGAAGCGCTTTGGACCGGAGCGGGAGTGATCAAAAACATTCAGTACTTC.

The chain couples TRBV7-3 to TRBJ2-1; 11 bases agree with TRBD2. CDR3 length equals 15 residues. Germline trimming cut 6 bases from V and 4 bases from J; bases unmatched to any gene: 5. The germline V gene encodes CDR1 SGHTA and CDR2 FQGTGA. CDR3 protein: CASSFVAGGYNEQFF. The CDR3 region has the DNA TGTGCCAGCAGTTTCGTAGCGGGAGGGTACAATGAGCAGTTCTTC. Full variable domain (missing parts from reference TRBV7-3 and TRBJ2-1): GAGVSQTPSNKVTEKGKYVELRCDPISGHTALYWYRQSLGQGPEFLIYFQGTGAADDSGLPNDRFFAVRPEGSVSTLKIQRTERGDSAVYLCASSFVAGGYNEQFFGPGTRLTVL.

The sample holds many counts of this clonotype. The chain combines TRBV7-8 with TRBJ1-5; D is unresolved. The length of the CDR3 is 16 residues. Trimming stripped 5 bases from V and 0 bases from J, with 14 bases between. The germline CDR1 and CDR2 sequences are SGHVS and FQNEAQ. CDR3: CASSPEWLSSNQPQHF. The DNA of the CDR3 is TGTGCCAGCAGCCCAGAGTGGCTTAGTAGCAATCAGCCCCAGCATTTT.

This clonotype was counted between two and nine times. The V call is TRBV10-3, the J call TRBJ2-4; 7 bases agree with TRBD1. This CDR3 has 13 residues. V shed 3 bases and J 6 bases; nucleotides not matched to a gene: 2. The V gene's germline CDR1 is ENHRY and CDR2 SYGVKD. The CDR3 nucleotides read TGTGCCATCAGTGATCCAGGGGGAAACATTCAGTACTTC. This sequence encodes CAISDPGGNIQYF.

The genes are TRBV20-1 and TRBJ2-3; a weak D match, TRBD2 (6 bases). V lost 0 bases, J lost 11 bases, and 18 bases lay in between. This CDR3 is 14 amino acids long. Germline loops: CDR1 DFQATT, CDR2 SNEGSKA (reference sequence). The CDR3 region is CSARDGTSRRGQYF. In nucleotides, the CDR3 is TGCAGTGCTAGAGATGGCACTAGCCGCCGGGGGCAGTATTTT.